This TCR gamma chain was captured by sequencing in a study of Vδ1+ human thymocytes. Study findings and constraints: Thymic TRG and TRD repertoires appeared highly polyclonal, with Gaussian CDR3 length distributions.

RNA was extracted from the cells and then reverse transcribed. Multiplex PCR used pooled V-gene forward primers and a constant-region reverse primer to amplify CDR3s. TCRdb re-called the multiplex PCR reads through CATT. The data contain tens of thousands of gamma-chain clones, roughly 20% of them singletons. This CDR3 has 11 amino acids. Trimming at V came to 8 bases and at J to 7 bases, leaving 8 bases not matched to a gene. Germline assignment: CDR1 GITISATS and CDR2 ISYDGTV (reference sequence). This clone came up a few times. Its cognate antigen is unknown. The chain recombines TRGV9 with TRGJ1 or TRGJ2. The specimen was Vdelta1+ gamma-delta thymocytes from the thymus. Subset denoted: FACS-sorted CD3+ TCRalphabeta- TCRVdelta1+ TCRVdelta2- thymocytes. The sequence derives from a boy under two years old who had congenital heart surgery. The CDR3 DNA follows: TGTGCCTTGTACTTAGGGTATAAGAAACTCTTT. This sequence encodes CALYLGYKKLF.